A single sample is the source of the 24 T cell receptor beta chains below, sequenced in a study of response to subunit inactivated influenza vaccine. In TCRdb, the RT-PCR reads were re-called with MiXCR into one record per CDR3 protein. This table has about 610,000 distinct CDR3 sequences, 14% appearing once. The sequencing used PBMCs from blood, collected approximately 12 days after vaccination. The receptors come from a man in his fifties or sixties who received an inactivated influenza vaccine.

V and J are TRBV5-6 and TRBJ2-1; 8 nucleotides agree with TRBD2. From germline, CDR1 is SGHDT and CDR2 YYEEEE. Losses at the gene ends were 0 bases for V and 0 bases for J; bases not matched to a gene: 14. The CDR3 loop spans 20 amino acids. CDR3 in amino acids: CASSLGPGGLKYSSYNEQFF. For the CDR3, the DNA is TGTGCCAGCAGCTTGGGCCCGGGAGGGCTTAAGTATAGCTCCTACAATGAGCAGTTCTTC.

This clonotype has only a few counts. The chain couples TRBV5-5 to TRBJ2-1; D possibly corresponds to TRBD2 (6 bases). CDR3 size: 15 residues. The V end was cut by 0 bases, the J end by 6 bases, with 13 bases between. Germline loops: CDR1 SGHKS, CDR2 YYEKEE (reference sequence). CDR3 nucleotide sequence: TGTGCCAGCAGCTTGGCCATAGCGGCGGCCAATGAGCAGTTCTTC. Translating it yields CASSLAIAAANEQFF.

This clonotype was observed a handful of times. The chain recombines TRBV12-5 with TRBJ2-1; D gene ambiguous. Germline assignment: CDR1 LGHNT and CDR2 FRNRAP. V dropped 4 bases and J dropped 12 bases, with 16 bases sitting between them. The CDR3 is 13 amino acids. The CDR3 nucleotides read TGTGCTAGTGGTTCGCCGGGTCTTCCAAGGCAGTTCTTC. Amino acids: CASGSPGLPRQFF.

This clonotype was seen repeatedly, ten times or more. The chain uses TRBV6-2 or TRBV6-3 and TRBJ2-1; tentative D call: TRBD2 (6 bases). The germline V gene has CDR1 MNHEY and CDR2 SVGEGT. The CDR3 is made up of 15 amino acids. Trimming took 6 bases from V and 0 from J, leaving 12 bases between them. Here the CDR3 DNA reads TGTGCCAGCAGGGGGGACTTGAACTCCTACAATGAGCAGTTCTTC. Protein product: CASRGDLNSYNEQFF.

The J gene is TRBJ2-7, the V gene TRBV7-2; 10 nucleotides agree with TRBD2. V dropped 8 bases and J dropped 4; count of bases not matched to a gene: 5. Per the germline V gene, CDR1 is SGHTA and CDR2 is FQGNSA. The CDR3 length is 13 residues. The CDR3 protein is CASGLAGVYEQYF. The CDR3, as DNA: TGTGCCAGCGGTCTAGCGGGAGTATACGAGCAGTACTTC.

This clonotype occurred a few times. This rearrangement joins TRBV19 to TRBJ2-3; 9 bases are a match to TRBD2. Trimming cost V 3 bases and J 5 bases; bases outside gene matches: 6. The germline gives CDR1 LNHDA, CDR2 SQIVND (reference sequence). The CDR3 loop spans 15 amino acids. DNA of the CDR3: TGTGCCAGTAGTATCCTTAGCGGGAGACGAGATACGCAGTATTTT. Amino acid sequence: CASSILSGRRDTQYF.

The chain uses TRBV7-2 and TRBJ2-2; D is uncertain. Germline V gene lookup returns CDR1 SGHTA and CDR2 FQGNSA. The CDR3 contains 16 residues. V was shortened by 4 bases and J by 1 base, with 13 bases between the two germline ends. The DNA for the CDR3 is TGTGCCAGCAGCTCCGGCTCCGGCTGGAACACCGGGGAGCTGTTTTTT. Translation: CASSSGSGWNTGELFF.

This sequence joins TRBV11-2 and TRBJ2-5; tentative D call: TRBD1 (6 bases). Germline V gene lookup returns CDR1 SGHAT and CDR2 FQNNGV. The CDR3 sequence is 14 residues long. V shed 4 bases and J shed 4 bases, with 13 bases lying between them. CDR3 protein: CASSYATGLETQYF. The CDR3 DNA reads TGTGCCAGCAGCTATGCGACAGGCTTAGAGACCCAGTACTTC.

The CDR3 bases are TGTGCCAGCAGCTTCCAGACCCGAAATGTAGCGGATACGCAGTATTTT. The encoded protein is CASSFQTRNVADTQYF. The chain uses TRBV7-6 and TRBJ2-3; tentative D call: TRBD2 (5 bases). The germline CDR1 and CDR2 sequences are SGHVS and FNYEAQ. Trimming removed 3 bases at V and 6 bases at J, with 19 bases between. CDR3 size: 16 residues.

This clonotype was recorded a few times. V gene TRBV29-1 combines with J gene TRBJ2-5, with 7 bases fitting TRBD1. V shed 5 bases, J shed 1 base, and the junction held 1 base outside the gene matches. The CDR3 is made up of 12 amino acids. CDR1 is SQVTM and CDR2 is ANQGSEA in the germline V gene. The CDR3 sequence is CSVRTGQETQYF. In DNA form, the CDR3 reads TGCAGCGTTCGGACAGGCCAAGAGACCCAGTACTTC.

V and J are TRBV12-3 or TRBV12-4 and TRBJ2-2, with 8 bases identical to TRBD2. The CDR3 is made up of 16 amino acids. Trimming cost V 4 bases and J 6 bases; bases outside gene matches: 10. CDR3 in amino acids: CASSSSGLAPPGELFF. As DNA, the CDR3 is TGTGCCAGCAGTTCTTCAGGACTAGCACCTCCCGGGGAGCTGTTTTTT.

This chain joins TRBV7-9 and TRBJ1-2; 7 nucleotides align to TRBD1. The germline V gene has CDR1 SEHNR and CDR2 FQNEAQ (reference sequence). V trimming: 5 bases; J trimming: 4 bases; junction bases outside the gene matches: 10. The CDR3 has 15 amino acids. The CDR3 loop is CASSPRRAGGYGYTF. The CDR3 bases are TGTGCCAGCAGCCCCCGGCGGGCAGGGGGCTATGGCTACACCTTC.

The chain recombines TRBV4-3 with TRBJ2-7, with D uncertain. Germline lookup yields CDR1 LGHNA and CDR2 YSLEER. V lost 0 bases and J lost 6, with 12 bases in between. The CDR3 has 14 amino acids. CDR3 loop: CASSQDSGPSEQYF. The CDR3 DNA follows: TGCGCCAGCAGCCAAGATAGTGGTCCCTCCGAGCAGTACTTC.

Points on this clonotype: Being one base from a much bigger clone, this may be a read error. V usage is TRBV6-1 and J usage is TRBJ2-1; 7 bases fit TRBD1. Germline CDR1 reads MNHNS; CDR2 reads SASEGT. Trimming took 5 bases from V and 0 from J; bases not matched to a gene: 4. This CDR3 has 15 amino acids. CDR3 sequence (DNA): TGTGCCAGCAGTATGACAGGGAGCTCCTACAATGAGCAGTTCTTC. Its translation is CASSMTGSSYNEQFF.

The rearrangement joins TRBV20-1 to TRBJ2-3; the match to TRBD2 covers 13 bases. The CDR3 totals 16 residues. Per the germline V gene, CDR1 is DFQATT and CDR2 is SNEGSKA (reference sequence). With V trimmed by 3 bases and J by 2 bases, 5 bases remained unmatched. The CDR3 protein is CSASSGLAGYTDTQYF. The CDR3, as DNA: TGCAGTGCTAGCTCGGGACTAGCGGGGTACACAGATACGCAGTATTTT.

This chain connects TRBV4-2 to TRBJ2-1, with 15 bases aligning to TRBD2. The CDR3 loop spans 23 amino acids. Germline V gives CDR1 LGHNA, CDR2 YNFKEQ. V shed 4 bases and J 3 bases; nucleotides not matched to a gene: 22. The chain's CDR3 is CASSPKENLGTSGRYPLYNEQFF. For the CDR3, the DNA is TGTGCCAGCAGCCCGAAAGAAAACCTAGGGACTAGCGGGAGGTACCCCCTCTACAATGAGCAGTTCTTC.

This clonotype appeared a few times. This sequence joins TRBV6-1 and TRBJ1-2; D call uncertain. Germline CDR1 MNHNS, CDR2 SASEGT. V shed 6 bases and J shed 3 bases, with 11 bases lying between them. The CDR3 loop spans 13 amino acids. Here the CDR3 DNA reads TGTGCCAGCAGGGTAACAGAAGACTATGGCTACACCTTC. Protein: CASRVTEDYGYTF.

This clonotype was seen repeatedly, ten times or more. The chain combines TRBV6-1 with TRBJ2-3; perhaps TRBD2 as D (5 bases). V was clipped by 8 bases and J by 0 bases, with 9 bases between them. The germline V gene has CDR1 MNHNS and CDR2 SASEGT. The CDR3 has 13 residues. The CDR3 DNA reads as TGTGCCAGCGGCGGGTTTAGCACAGATACGCAGTATTTT. It is translated as CASGGFSTDTQYF.

This clonotype was seen a few times. The genes are TRBV29-1 and TRBJ1-2; tentative D call: TRBD1 (6 bases). The V end was cut by 0 bases, the J end by 5 bases, with 19 bases between. This CDR3 has 16 amino acids. The germline CDR1 and CDR2 sequences are SQVTM and ANQGSEA. The CDR3 DNA is TGCAGCGTTGAAGATTGGCTAGAGGAGGGGGGATATGGCTACACCTTC. It specifies CSVEDWLEEGGYGYTF.

V is TRBV7-2 and J is TRBJ2-2, with 8 positions matching TRBD2. Germline V gene data show CDR1 as SGHTA and CDR2 as FQGNSA. The CDR3 has 14 amino acids. V shed 10 bases and J 7 bases; nucleotides not matched to a gene: 11. CDR3 amino acids: CATAPRGAVGELFF. The CDR3 coding sequence is TGTGCCACCGCCCCGCGGGGGGCTGTCGGGGAGCTGTTTTTT.

The sample holds a few counts of this clonotype. The V gene is TRBV29-1, the J gene TRBJ2-7, with D possibly matching TRBD2 (5 bases). The CDR3 is 12 residues long. CDR1 is SQVTM and CDR2 is ANQGSEA in the germline V gene. Trimming left V 5 bases short and J 0 bases short, with 8 bases between. This CDR3 reads CSVLRDSYEQYF. CDR3 nucleotide sequence: TGCAGCGTTTTGAGGGACTCCTACGAGCAGTACTTC.

This clonotype was seen more than once but under ten times. The rearrangement uses TRBV3-1 and TRBJ1-1, with a possible D match to TRBD1 (6 bases). Trimming took 0 bases from V and 11 from J, leaving 13 bases between them. The CDR3 contains 13 residues. Germline CDR1 LGHDT, CDR2 YNNKEL (reference sequence). The CDR3 nucleotides read TGTGCCAGCAGCCAAGAAGGCGGGGGCCGGGCTTTCTTT. It translates to CASSQEGGGRAFF.

The chain couples TRBV9 to TRBJ2-3; 12 bases fit TRBD2. CDR3 size: 16 residues. The germline CDR1 and CDR2 sequences are SGDLS and YYNGEE. V lost 4 bases, J lost 4 bases, and 7 bases stayed unmatched. The CDR3 sequence is CASSPSGRALADTQYF. CDR3 sequence (DNA): TGTGCCAGCAGCCCTAGCGGGAGGGCCTTAGCAGATACGCAGTATTTT. The full variable domain, with the rest looked up from reference TRBV9 and TRBJ2-3, is DSGVTQTPKHLITATGQRVTLRCSPRSGDLSVYWYQQSLDQGLQFLIQYYNGEERAKGNILERFSAQQFPDLHSELNLSSLELGDSALYFCASSPSGRALADTQYFGPGTRLTVL.

This clonotype was seen a handful of times. The V gene is TRBV9, the J gene TRBJ2-1; D might be TRBD2 (5 bases). Trimming shortened V by 0 bases and J by 5 bases, and 6 bases separated the two germline ends. Germline V gives CDR1 SGDLS, CDR2 YYNGEE. CDR3 length: 13 amino acids. The CDR3 DNA follows: TGTGCCAGCAGCGTAGCGGGAAACAATGAGCAGTTCTTC. Its translation is CASSVAGNNEQFF.